The rows below give T cell receptor beta chains drawn from one sample of a study of OX40 agonist ivuxolimab in advanced cancers. Profiling relied on immunoSEQ multiplex PCR, and the TCRdb table lists in-frame clones only, not all of them. The sample lists about 100,000 clones; roughly 90% were seen once. Sequenced here: CD4+ or CD8+ T cells sorted from blood, sampled in a trial of the OX40 agonist ivuxolimab. The origin of the receptors is an adult with an advanced solid tumor such as melanoma, head and neck, liver or kidney cancer. The CDR3 runs from the conserved cysteine through the conserved F or W. A D gene is named only where the DNA matches it firmly. Expanded clones get a size class; other rows say once, few or many, or leave the size out.

>-|TRBJ1-5|TRBV13|-
TGTGCCAGCAGCTTAGGCCAGGGCAATCAGCCCCAGCATTTT
CASSLGQGNQPQHF
>-|TRBJ2-1|TRBV30|-
TGTGCCTGGACGAGAGCCTCCTACAATGAGCAGTTCTTC
CAWTRASYNEQFF
>-|TRBJ2-1|TRBV2|-
TGTGCCAGCAGGAGGTCAGGAAACAATGAGCAGTTCTTC
CASRRSGNNEQFF
>-|TRBJ2-7|TRBV27|-
TGTGCCAGCAGATTACCGGGACTTAGCCTGTACTTC
CASRLPGLSLYF
>TRBD2|TRBJ2-7|TRBV5-1|-
TGCGCCAGCAGCGCTCCGGGACTAGCGGGAGGTTCCTACGAGCAGTACTTC
CASSAPGLAGGSYEQYF
>-|TRBJ1-1|TRBV6-5|once
TGTGCCAGCAGGAACGGACGGGGCACTGAAGCTTTCTTT
CASRNGRGTEAFF
>-|TRBJ1-4|TRBV4-1|-
TGCGCCAGCAGCCAAGCGGCACAGGGAGGGGAAAAACTGTTTTTT
CASSQAAQGGEKLFF
>-|TRBJ2-6|TRBV7-9|-
TGTGCCAGCAGCTTAGAACACGGGAGATCCGGGGCCAACGTCCTGACTTTC
CASSLEHGRSGANVLTF
>-|TRBJ1-4|TRBV30|-
TGTGCCGGAACCCGGGTAGCTAATGAAAAACTGTTTTTT
CAGTRVANEKLFF
>TRBD1|TRBJ1-4|TRBV7-9|-
TGTGCCAGCAGCTTACAAGGGGGACAGCCTAATGAAAAACTGTTTTTT
CASSLQGGQPNEKLFF
>-|TRBJ2-4|TRBV27|-
TGTGCCAGCAGTCCAGCCCTTCCGGGGGAGATAGCCAAAAACATTCAGTACTTC
CASSPALPGEIAKNIQYF
>TRBD2|TRBJ2-1|TRBV19|-
TGTGCCAGTAGTATGAGGGGAGGGCCCTACAATGAGCAGTTCTTC
CASSMRGGPYNEQFF
>-|TRBJ1-1|TRBV30|-
TGTGCCTGGATTGGTCACGTGGGAAAGAACACTGAAGCTTTCTTT
CAWIGHVGKNTEAFF
>-|TRBJ2-7|TRBV5-6|-
TGTGCCAGCAGCTTGGGGCGACATTACGAGCAGTACTTC
CASSLGRHYEQYF
>TRBD1|TRBJ1-1|TRBV2|-
TGTGCCAGTCAATGGGGGGACAGGGGTTTTGCTTTCTTT
CASQWGDRGFAFF
>TRBD1|TRBJ2-2|TRBV19|-
TGTGCCAGTAGTAAACGACAGGGGAGCACCGGGGAGCTGTTTTTT
CASSKRQGSTGELFF
>TRBD1|TRBJ2-2|TRBV5-1|few
TGCGCCAGCAGCTTGGAGGGACAGGCGAACACCGGGGAGCTGTTTTTT
CASSLEGQANTGELFF
>TRBD1|TRBJ2-7|TRBV10-3|-
TGTGCCACCTTAGCCGGGACAGCCTACTACGAGCAGTACTTC
CATLAGTAYYEQYF
>-|TRBJ2-7|TRBV19|-
TGTGCCAGCCGTGGGGCGGGACTTCCTTACGAGCAGTACTTC
CASRGAGLPYEQYF
>TRBD2|TRBJ2-3|TRBV7-9|-
TGTGCCAGCAGCGCCAGCGGGAAAAGGACAGATACGCAGTATTTT
CASSASGKRTDTQYF
>-|TRBJ2-6|TRBV6-6|once
TGTGCCAGCAGGCCTATCTCTGGGGCCAACGTCCTGACTTTC
CASRPISGANVLTF
>-|TRBJ2-5|TRBV19|-
TGTGCCAGTAGTATTAGGCTAAGAGCGGAGACCCAGTACTTC
CASSIRLRAETQYF
>-|TRBJ1-1|TRBV10-3|-
TGTGCCATCAGTGAGGGAAAAGGACAGCTGAACACTGAAGCTTTCTTT
CAISEGKGQLNTEAFF
>-|TRBJ2-1|TRBV11-3|-
TGTGCCAGCAGCTTAGATACTAGGGACATCAATGAGCAGTTCTTC
CASSLDTRDINEQFF
>-|TRBJ2-1|TRBV21-1|-
TGTGCCAGCAGCGAACGACAGAGGGGGCCAAATGAGCAGTTCTTC
CASSERQRGPNEQFF
>TRBD1|TRBJ1-1|TRBV6-5|-
TGTGCCACACAGGGGAGGGTCGTACGGGCTTTCTTT
CATQGRVVRAFF
>TRBD2|TRBJ2-7|TRBV4-2|-
TGTGCCAGCAGCCAAGCTTTTCTAGCGGGGGGCGACTACGAGCAGTACTTC
CASSQAFLAGGDYEQYF
>TRBD1|TRBJ1-1|TRBV7-3|-
TGTGCCAGCAGCCCGGGACAGGGGAACACTGAAGCTTTCTTT
CASSPGQGNTEAFF
>-|TRBJ2-3|TRBV11-3|-
TGTGCCAGCAGCTTAGGTAGGGGTCGGCCCTGGGATACGCAGTATTTT
CASSLGRGRPWDTQYF
>TRBD1|TRBJ1-2|TRBV7-8|-
TGTGCCAGCAGCTTAGCGACAGGGGGTCTTGGCTACACCTTC
CASSLATGGLGYTF
>TRBD1|TRBJ2-7|TRBV29-1|-
TGCAGCGTTGCGGGACAGGCCTACGAGCAGTACTTC
CSVAGQAYEQYF
>-|TRBJ2-5|TRBV14|-
TGTGCCAGCAGCCGCGCGGGTGGTAGAGAGACCCAGTACTTC
CASSRAGGRETQYF
>-|TRBJ2-1|TRBV20-1|-
TGCAGTGCCCTATATTACAATGAGCAGTTCTTC
CSALYYNEQFF
>TRBD2|TRBJ2-5|TRBV27|-
TGTGCCAGCAGTTTAACTAGCGGGGCCCCTTTGGAGACCCAGTACTTC
CASSLTSGAPLETQYF
>TRBD2|TRBJ2-7|TRBV15|-
TGTGCCACCAGCAGAACGGCGGGACTAGAGGCCTACGAGCAGTACTTC
CATSRTAGLEAYEQYF
>TRBD2|TRBJ2-3|TRBV9|-
TGTGCCAGCAGCGCCCAAATGGGGGGGGATACGCAGTATTTT
CASSAQMGGDTQYF
>-|TRBJ1-5|TRBV6-1|-
TGTGCCAGCTCCATAGAGGGGAGTAGCAATCAGCCCCAGCATTTT
CASSIEGSSNQPQHF
>-|TRBJ2-2|TRBV19|-
TGTGCCAGTAGTATATCTAGATTTAGGACCGGGGAGCTGTTTTTT
CASSISRFRTGELFF
>-|TRBJ2-5|TRBV10-1|-
TGCGCCAGCAGTGGGGACTTACAAGAGACCCAGTACTTC
CASSGDLQETQYF
>TRBD2|TRBJ2-1|TRBV5-8|-
TGTGCCAGCAGCTTTCTTTTCGGGAGGGGCGAGCAGTTCTTC
CASSFLFGRGEQFF
>-|TRBJ2-3|TRBV7-2|-
TGTGCCAGCAGCTCAGCGGGGACCTGGGGGCGTACGCAGTATTTT
CASSSAGTWGRTQYF